The following is a TCR beta chain sequence with its context. It lacks a known antigen. No much larger clone exists at a distance of one base, and base qualities are not known. A fixed 350 ng of DNA was loaded for every bulk PBMC sample. Following the manufacturer instructions, the immunoSEQ TCRb Assay kit was used to amplify TCR beta CDR3 sequences from genomic DNA. The KAPA Library Quantification Kit for Illumina platforms was used to quantify pooled libraries by qPCR. Pooled libraries were clustered at 0.6-1.1 pM and sequenced on an Illumina NextSeq 500. The study's own analysis went as follows. The TCR data were analyzed using immunoSEQ ANALYZER and the R LymphoSeq package. A rearrangement efficiency score was calculated as productive divided by the sum of productive and non-productive CDR3 sequences. Clonality was assessed using the Gini coefficient and diversity using the Renyi index at alpha=1, with pairwise comparisons between timepoints within each patient. Clonal relatedness used an edit distance of 3, and repertoire similarity used the Bhattacharyya coefficient, both computed in LymphoSeq. To classify response, a linear discriminant analysis based on week-3 changes in clonality and diversity was built using the R MASS and caret packages. TCRdb obtained this table from immuneACCESS and retained in-frame rearrangements with V and J assigned. These tables miss some clones; where compared with another copy, unresolved V genes account for less than half of the shortfall, and the remainder is unexplained. V and J calls plus clone size are reproduced from that table; the DNA served to infer D and trimming. A total of about 6,000 clones appear in this sample, roughly 75% of them only once. The top ten hold roughly 35% of the sample.

This record comes from a study of blood T cell dynamics during melanoma immunotherapy (dated by TCRdb to the early 2020s). As for the study more broadly: Patients with metastatic melanoma were treated with first-line pembrolizumab or nivolumab plus ipilimumab as standard of care in the United Kingdom. To identify early correlates of response, the study profiled peripheral T cell receptor repertoires in patients with metastatic melanoma before and after one cycle of checkpoint inhibitor therapy. A training cohort was formed from consecutive patients, and a further independent group of patients from the same centre was pooled into an external validation set.

The time point label on this specimen signifies: week 3, after first cycle of checkpoint inhibitor. Blood samples were taken before treatment (T0) and at week 3 (W3), following the first cycle of checkpoint blockade. Except for a couple of patients with rapid clinical progression, response was assessed 12 weeks after the first infusion by RECIST 1.1; disease control meant complete response, partial response or stable disease. Any patient who had received prior systemic cancer treatment, was on concomitant immunosuppressant therapy or had synchronous other active malignancies was excluded. To track both circulating cells and T cell turnover, TCR beta was sequenced from bulk PBMC as well as from plasma cell-free DNA. PBMC were isolated from blood with Lymphoprep and SepMate tubes, followed by red cell lysis. DNA from PBMC and sorted T cell subsets was extracted with QIAamp DNA Blood Mini kits. Broader findings and caveats from the paper: Whether the T cell clones driving repertoire changes were melanoma-specific or reflected general immune activation could not be determined in the study. A bifurcated reorganization of the PBMC repertoire at W3, with increased clonality or increased diversity, was observed in patients who later achieved disease control, unlike in progressors. The relatively small sample size was acknowledged as potentially limiting generalization of the results.

Measured from the cysteine to the phenylalanine, the CDR3 is 13 residues long. Only the CDR3 portion is preserved as DNA: 39 bases, with reading frame beginning at the first base. Looking up the germline V gene yields CDR1 SGHRS and CDR2 YFSETQ. V drops 2 bases and J drops 2 bases, leaving 8 bases in between. Sequenced material: blood, taken from a patient treated with checkpoint blockade. The V and J segments used are TRBV5-1 and TRBJ2-7; 6 matching bases give a weak D call of TRBD2. The sequence derives from a human donor with melanoma. The CDR3 amino acid sequence is: CASSFSGPYEQYF. The nucleotides read TGCGCCAGCAGCTTTAGCGGACCCTACGAGCAGTACTTC. Supplemented by the reference TRBV5-1 and TRBJ2-7 proteins around the CDR3, the complete variable domain is KAGVTQTPRYLIKTRGQQVTLSCSPISGHRSVSWYQQTPGQGLQFLFEYFSETQRNKGNFPGRFSGRQFSNSRSEMNVSTLELGDSALYLCASSFSGPYEQYFGPGTRLTVT.